Presented here are 21 T cell receptor beta chains from one specimen sequenced in a study of cytomegalovirus exposure and HLA in healthy donors. PCR involved 60 Vbeta and 13 Jbeta primers. Sequencing used immunoSEQ multiplex PCR; TCRdb keeps in-frame clones, though not all of them. The sample lists roughly 120,000 clones, roughly 67% occurring once. Sequenced material: PBMCs. These receptors originate from a man aged 35 to 55 in good health and CMV-seronegative.

The gene calls are TRBV5-6 and TRBJ1-2, with D unresolved. Germline V gene sequence: CDR1 SGHDT, CDR2 YYEEEE. Trimming cost V 0 bases and J 0 bases, with 6 bases left between them. This CDR3 region has 14 residues. In DNA form, the CDR3 reads TGTGCCAGCAGCTTGGACACCGCTAACTATGGCTACACCTTC. This gives the protein CASSLDTANYGYTF.

This sequence joins TRBV27 and TRBJ1-5; 7 nucleotides match TRBD1. The germline gives CDR1 MNHEY, CDR2 SMNVEV (reference sequence). J lost 1 base, V lost 2 bases, and 5 bases had no gene match. The CDR3 is 16 amino acids. For the CDR3, the DNA is TGTGCCAGCAGTTTACGGGGACAGCTGAGCAATCAGCCCCAGCATTTT. Translating it yields CASSLRGQLSNQPQHF.

The chain carries TRBV28 and TRBJ1-6; 9 nucleotides align to TRBD1. This CDR3 spans 15 amino acids. V was clipped by 7 bases and J by 7 bases; unmatched bases: 8. Looked up from germline, CDR1 is MDHEN and CDR2 is SYDVKM. The CDR3 DNA follows: TGTGCCAGCAACCTAGGGGACAGGGCCAATTCACCCCTCCACTTT. Residues: CASNLGDRANSPLHF.

This clone came up a few times. The rearrangement joins TRBV19 to TRBJ2-2; 10 nucleotides agree with TRBD1. Per germline, CDR1 LNHDA and CDR2 SQIVND (reference sequence). Trimming at V came to 7 bases and at J to 5 bases, leaving 7 bases not matched to a gene. The CDR3 runs 15 residues. The CDR3 protein is CASTDGGQGTGELFF. For the CDR3, the DNA is TGTGCCAGTACCGACGGGGGACAGGGGACCGGGGAGCTGTTTTTT.

This clone was recorded once. This chain joins TRBV15 and TRBJ2-3; TRBD1 aligns across 9 bases. J lost 5 bases, V lost 6 bases, and 6 bases had no gene match. Germline V gene sequence: CDR1 LNHNV, CDR2 YYDKDF (reference sequence). The CDR3 length is 14 residues. The chain's CDR3 is CATSRDRVQDTQYF. DNA for the CDR3: TGTGCCACCAGTAGGGACAGGGTTCAAGATACGCAGTATTTT.

V is TRBV4-2 and J is TRBJ1-3; D is uncertain. This CDR3 is built from 15 residues. The germline V gene has CDR1 LGHNA and CDR2 YNFKEQ. Trimming cost V 1 base and J 4 bases, with 11 bases left between them. In DNA form, the CDR3 reads TGTGCCAGCAGCCAAGGTCAGGCGTCGGGAAACACCATATATTTT. Encoded protein: CASSQGQASGNTIYF.

The chain uses TRBV5-1 and TRBJ1-1; 7 nucleotides line up with TRBD1. The CDR3 spans 15 residues. Looked up from germline, CDR1 is SGHRS and CDR2 is YFSETQ. Germline trimming cut 4 bases from V and 1 base from J; bases unmatched to any gene: 7. The CDR3 DNA sequence: TGCGCCAGCAGCGGTAGGACAGGCCAGAACACTGAAGCTTTCTTT. Translation gives CASSGRTGQNTEAFF.

The chain recombines TRBV20-1 with TRBJ1-6; D gene ambiguous. V dropped 1 base and J dropped 12 bases, with 7 bases sitting between them. Germline assignment: CDR1 DFQATT and CDR2 SNEGSKA (reference sequence). This CDR3 is built from 11 residues. Written as DNA, the CDR3 is TGCAGTGCTAGAGTTGCGGAACCCCTCCACTTT. It codes for CSARVAEPLHF.

This clone was seen a few times. The chain uses TRBV4-3 and TRBJ1-2, with 7 bases lining up with TRBD1. This CDR3 has 13 residues. V lost 4 bases to trimming and J lost 6 bases; unmatched junction nucleotides: 5. The germline V gene has CDR1 LGHNA and CDR2 YSLEER. Here the CDR3 DNA reads TGCGCCAGCAGCCCCGTCGACAGGGATGGCTACACCTTC. Residues: CASSPVDRDGYTF.

The chain joins TRBV11-2 to TRBJ1-1, with no clear D. Germline values: CDR1 SGHAT, CDR2 FQNNGV. The CDR3 loop spans 14 amino acids. V dropped 0 bases and J dropped 4 bases, with 9 bases sitting between them. The DNA of the CDR3 is TGTGCCAGCAGCTTAGAAGCAGCGGGCACTGAAGCTTTCTTT. This translates into CASSLEAAGTEAFF.

This clone was found once. This rearrangement joins TRBV7-3 to TRBJ2-2; a weak D match, TRBD1 (6 bases). Trimming removed 2 bases from V and 0 bases from J, with 16 bases in between. The CDR3 has 18 residues. Germline values: CDR1 SGHTA, CDR2 FQGTGA. CDR3: CASSLLGSAGANTGELFF. In DNA form, the CDR3 reads TGTGCCAGCAGCTTACTCGGATCCGCAGGGGCGAACACCGGGGAGCTGTTTTTT. Complete variable domain (other parts from reference TRBV7-3 and TRBJ2-2): GAGVSQTPSNKVTEKGKYVELRCDPISGHTALYWYRQSLGQGPEFLIYFQGTGAADDSGLPNDRFFAVRPEGSVSTLKIQRTERGDSAVYLCASSLLGSAGANTGELFFGEGSRLTVL.

The chain's CDR3 is CASSLTVSDNEQFF. CDR3 DNA sequence: TGCGCCAGCAGCCTGACCGTAAGCGACAATGAGCAGTTCTTC. The J gene is TRBJ2-1, the V gene TRBV5-1; D is unresolved. This CDR3 spans 14 amino acids. Trimming took 4 bases from V and 5 from J, leaving 13 bases between them. CDR1 and CDR2 (germline): SGHRS, YFSETQ. Full variable domain (outside the CDR3, taken from reference TRBV5-1 and TRBJ2-1): KAGVTQTPRYLIKTRGQQVTLSCSPISGHRSVSWYQQTPGQGLQFLFEYFSETQRNKGNFPGRFSGRQFSNSRSEMNVSTLELGDSALYLCASSLTVSDNEQFFGPGTRLTVL.

The rearrangement joins TRBV7-3 to TRBJ2-1; possibly TRBD2 for D (7 bases). The V gene's germline CDR1 is SGHTA and CDR2 FQGTGA. Trimming left V 2 bases short and J 2 bases short, with 13 bases between. This CDR3 is 16 amino acids long. The CDR3 DNA is TGTGCCAGCAGCTTACGGGGGGCCTTTCCCTACAATGAGCAGTTCTTC. Protein product: CASSLRGAFPYNEQFF.

This clone has just one count. J is TRBJ1-1 and V is TRBV9; D ambiguous. Germline V CDR1 and CDR2: SGDLS, YYNGEE. V shed 4 bases and J shed 1 base, with 11 bases lying between them. The length of the CDR3 is 14 residues. The CDR3 here is CASSPLQWNTEAFF. CDR3 DNA sequence: TGTGCCAGCAGCCCTCTTCAGTGGAACACTGAAGCTTTCTTT.

This chain connects TRBV9 to TRBJ2-1, with a possible D match to TRBD2 (7 bases). The germline V and J ends were trimmed by 3 bases and 6 bases, with 19 bases remaining between them. This CDR3 is built from 16 residues. In germline, CDR1 is SGDLS, CDR2 YYNGEE. CDR3 in amino acids: CASSAPRDTGGNEQFF. The CDR3 bases are TGTGCCAGCAGCGCCCCCCGGGACACGGGAGGCAATGAGCAGTTCTTC.

The chain carries TRBV10-2 and TRBJ1-2; TRBD1 matches 7 bases. Germline V gives CDR1 WSHSY, CDR2 SAAADI. CDR3 length: 13 amino acids. V lost 5 bases, J lost 6 bases, and 6 bases stayed unmatched. CDR3 residues: CASSNDRADGYTF. In nucleotides, the CDR3 is TGCGCCAGCAGTAATGACAGGGCCGATGGCTACACCTTC.

The CDR3, as DNA: TGTGCCAGCAGCCCTGACAGAAGCTCCTACGAGCAGTACTTC. Amino acid sequence: CASSPDRSSYEQYF. The chain uses TRBV7-2 and TRBJ2-7; the D gene is possibly TRBD1 (5 bases). The V end was cut by 5 bases, the J end by 0 bases, with 11 bases between. CDR1 is SGHTA, CDR2 FQGNSA, per germline. The CDR3 is 14 residues long.

V is TRBV25-1 and J is TRBJ2-2, with 7 bases matching TRBD1. Germline V gene lookup returns CDR1 MGHDK and CDR2 SYGVNS. Unmatched junction bases numbered 3, after V lost 6 bases and J lost 2 bases. The CDR3 has 14 residues. This CDR3 reads CASSGQVNTGELFF. CDR3 sequence (DNA): TGTGCCAGCAGCGGACAGGTCAACACCGGGGAGCTGTTTTTT.

V usage is TRBV5-1 and J usage is TRBJ2-3, with D possibly being TRBD1 (5 bases). V lost 0 bases and J lost 3, with 20 bases in between. The CDR3 is 18 residues long. CDR1 and CDR2 from the germline V gene are SGHRS and YFSETQ. Here the CDR3 reads CASSLALETWGRTDTQYF. The DNA of the CDR3 is TGCGCCAGCAGCTTGGCCTTGGAAACCTGGGGCAGGACAGATACGCAGTATTTT.

This sequence joins TRBV19 and TRBJ2-1, with 7 bases that match TRBD1. The CDR3 spans 14 residues. Per the germline V gene, CDR1 is LNHDA and CDR2 is SQIVND (reference sequence). J gave up 5 bases and V 3 bases, and 4 bases lay outside the gene matches. CDR3 protein: CASSIVQGDNEQFF. CDR3 DNA: TGTGCCAGTAGTATCGTCCAGGGGGACAATGAGCAGTTCTTC.

The chain recombines TRBV11-2 with TRBJ2-2, with 13 bases lining up with TRBD2. The V gene end was trimmed by 4 bases and the J gene end by 7 bases; junction bases not matched to a gene: 3. The length of the CDR3 is 15 residues. Germline V CDR1 and CDR2: SGHAT, FQNNGV. CDR3 bases: TGTGCCAGCAGCTCGACTAGCGGGGGGTTCGGGGAGCTGTTTTTT. It is translated as CASSSTSGGFGELFF.